This TCR beta chain is drawn from a study of blood T cells in healthy people across ages. A second PCR of roughly 7 to 11 cycles used a sample-barcoded 5' primer and a J-beta primer mix. TCRdb re-called the 5' RACE reads through MiXCR, storing one row per CDR3 protein. The table has 1.6 million or so distinct CDR3 sequences, roughly 32% seen once. V trimming: 5 bases; J trimming: 7 bases; junction bases outside the gene matches: 6. The CDR3 extends over 14 amino acids. Germline values: CDR1 SGHTA, CDR2 FQGNSA. This chain links TRBV7-2 with TRBJ2-1; 9 positions match TRBD1. The TCR originated in a woman aged 25 to 39 in good health. Sequencing used blood. The CDR3 reads CASSGQGRSNEQFF. DNA for the CDR3: TGTGCCAGCAGCGGACAGGGGAGATCAAATGAGCAGTTCTTC.